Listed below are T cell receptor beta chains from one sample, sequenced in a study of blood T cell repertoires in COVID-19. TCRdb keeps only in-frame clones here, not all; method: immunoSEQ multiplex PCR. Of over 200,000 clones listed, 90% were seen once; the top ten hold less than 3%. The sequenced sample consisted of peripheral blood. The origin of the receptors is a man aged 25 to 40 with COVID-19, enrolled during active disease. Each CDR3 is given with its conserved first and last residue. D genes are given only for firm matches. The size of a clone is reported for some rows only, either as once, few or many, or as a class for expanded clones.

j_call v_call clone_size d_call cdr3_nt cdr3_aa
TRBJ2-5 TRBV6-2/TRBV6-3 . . TGTGCCAGCAGTCGCGTCGGAGGGGCCGAAGAGACCCAGTACTTC CASSRVGGAEETQYF
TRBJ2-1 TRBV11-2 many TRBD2 TGTGCCAGCAGCCCACTAGCGGATTACAATGAGCAGTTCTTC CASSPLADYNEQFF
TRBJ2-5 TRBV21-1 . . TGTGCCAGCAGCAGTTGCGGGCACCGGGAGACCCAGTACTTC CASSSCGHRETQYF
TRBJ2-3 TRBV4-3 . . TGCGCCAGCAGCCAAGATTCCTTAGCGGAGAGGGGAACAGATACGCAGTATTTT CASSQDSLAERGTDTQYF
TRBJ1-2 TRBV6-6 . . TGTGCCAGCAGACCGTTTGAGGGCTACACCTTC CASRPFEGYTF
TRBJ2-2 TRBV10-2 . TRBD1 TGCGCCAGCAGTGAGTCGATTATTCCGGGACAGGCTTTTTTCCACCGGGAGCTGTTTTTT CASSESIIPGQAFFHRELFF
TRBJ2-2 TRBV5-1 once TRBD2 TGCGCCAGCCGTATGGGCCAACTAGCGGGGGGCACCGGGGAGCTGTTTTTT CASRMGQLAGGTGELFF
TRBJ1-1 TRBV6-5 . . TGTGCCAGCAGTTACTCTGGGGGGTTCACTGAAGCTTTCTTT CASSYSGGFTEAFF
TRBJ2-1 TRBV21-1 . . TGTGCCAGCAGCAAAACAGACAGGCCGCTCTACAATGAGCAGTTCTTC CASSKTDRPLYNEQFF
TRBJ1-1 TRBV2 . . TGTGCCAGCAGGGCCCCAGGTTTTAACACTGAAGCTTTCTTT CASRAPGFNTEAFF
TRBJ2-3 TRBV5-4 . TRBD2 TGTGCCAGCAGCTGGGGCGGGACTAGCGACTTCACAGATACGCAGTATTTT CASSWGGTSDFTDTQYF
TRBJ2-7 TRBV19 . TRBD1 TGTGCCAGTAGTTACAACCGGGACAGGGGCTACGAGCAGTACTTC CASSYNRDRGYEQYF
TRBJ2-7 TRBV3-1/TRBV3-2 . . TGTGCCAGCAGCCAGAGAAGGCAGGCAAACTACGAGCAGTACTTC CASSQRRQANYEQYF
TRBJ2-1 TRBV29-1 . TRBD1 TGCAGCGCACCCGGGACAGGGGGACCCAATGAGCAGTTCTTC CSAPGTGGPNEQFF
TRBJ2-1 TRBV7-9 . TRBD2 TGTGCCAGCAGCTTGGCGACTAGCGGGAGGGCCGATGAGCAGTTCTTC CASSLATSGRADEQFF
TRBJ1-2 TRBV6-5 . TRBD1 TGTGCCAGCACAGGGGGACCTAACTATGGCTACACCTTC CASTGGPNYGYTF
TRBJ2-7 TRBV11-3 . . TGTGCCAGCAGCCCTACGACCGTTACCCGGGGCGAGCAGTACTTC CASSPTTVTRGEQYF
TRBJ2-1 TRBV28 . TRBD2 TGTGCCAGCAGTTCCCCCGCTGCTAGCGGGAGTAAAGGTTCCTACAATGAGCAGTTCTTC CASSSPAASGSKGSYNEQFF
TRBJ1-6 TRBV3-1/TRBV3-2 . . TGTGCCAGCAGCCAAGAAGGGGGTGGGGGAAATTCACCCCTCCACTTT CASSQEGGGGNSPLHF
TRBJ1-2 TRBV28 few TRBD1 TGTGCCAGCAGTTCCACAGGGGTTGGCTATGGCTACACCTTC CASSSTGVGYGYTF
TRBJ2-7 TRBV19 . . TGTGCCAGTAGTGCCCTCCCACAGGTCAACGAGCAGTACTTC CASSALPQVNEQYF
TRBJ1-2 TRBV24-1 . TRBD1 TGTGCCACCAGTGCGACAGGGTATGGCTACACCTTC CATSATGYGYTF
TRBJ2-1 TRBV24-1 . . TGTGCCACCAGTAAACCGGGTAGTCTTGGCAATGAGCAGTTCTTC CATSKPGSLGNEQFF
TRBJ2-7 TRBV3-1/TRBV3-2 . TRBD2 TGTGCCAGCAGCCACCCAACTAGCGGGAGTGCCGAGCAGTACTTC CASSHPTSGSAEQYF